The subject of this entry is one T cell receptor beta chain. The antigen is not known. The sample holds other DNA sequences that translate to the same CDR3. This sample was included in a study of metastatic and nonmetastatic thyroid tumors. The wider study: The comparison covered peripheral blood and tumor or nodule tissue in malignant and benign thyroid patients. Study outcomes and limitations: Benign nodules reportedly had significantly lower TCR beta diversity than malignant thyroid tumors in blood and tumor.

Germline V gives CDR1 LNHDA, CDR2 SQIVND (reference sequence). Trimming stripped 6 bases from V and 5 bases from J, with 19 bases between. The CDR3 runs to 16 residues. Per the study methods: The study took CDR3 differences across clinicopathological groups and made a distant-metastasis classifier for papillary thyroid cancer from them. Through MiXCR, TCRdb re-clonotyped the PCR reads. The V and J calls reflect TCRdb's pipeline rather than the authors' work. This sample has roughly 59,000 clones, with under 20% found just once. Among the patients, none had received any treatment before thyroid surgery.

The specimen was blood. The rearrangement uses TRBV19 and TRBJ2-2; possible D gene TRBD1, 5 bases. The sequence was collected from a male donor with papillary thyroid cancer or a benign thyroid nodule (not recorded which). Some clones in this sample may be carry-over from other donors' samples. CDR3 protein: CASRIPRGPQTGELFF. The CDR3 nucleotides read TGTGCCAGTAGGATTCCTAGGGGTCCGCAAACCGGGGAGCTGTTTTTT.